A single sample gave rise to the 3 T cell receptor beta chains below, sequenced in a study of control samples from healthy donors and cancer patients. Produced via immunoSEQ multiplex PCR; TCRdb's table is partial and in-frame only. The sample lists fewer than 85,000 clones, around 92% seen once, with about 5.6% in the top ten. Sequenced material: blood. All receptors come from a woman aged 55-69 years in good health.

The chain links TRBV28 to TRBJ1-4, with 9 bases fitting TRBD1. The CDR3 is 15 amino acids. The germline CDR1 and CDR2 sequences are MDHEN and SYDVKM. Unmatched junction bases numbered 6, after V lost 2 bases and J lost 8 bases. The CDR3 DNA follows: TGTGCCAGCAGTTTAGCGGGACAGGGTGGCGAAAAACTGTTTTTT. It yields the protein CASSLAGQGGEKLFF.

The chain carries TRBV18 and TRBJ1-2; D remains unclear. Germline CDR1 and CDR2: KGHSH and LQKENI. There are 13 residues in the CDR3. The V gene lost 3 bases and the J gene lost 8 bases, with 13 bases spanning the gap. The CDR3 protein is CASSPDGTSGYTF. The CDR3 nucleotides are TGTGCCAGCTCACCGGACGGTACATCCGGCTACACCTTC. Filled out from reference TRBV18 and TRBJ1-2, the complete variable domain reads NAGVMQNPRHLVRRRGQEARLRCSPMKGHSHVYWYRQLPEEGLKFMVYLQKENIIDESGMPKERFSAEFPKEGPSILRIQQVVRGDSAAYFCASSPDGTSGYTFGSGTRLTVV.

The rearrangement links TRBV29-1 to TRBJ1-5, with D hard to call. Germline loops: CDR1 SQVTM, CDR2 ANQGSEA. The length of the CDR3 is 15 residues. Trimming cost V 5 bases and J 4 bases, with 18 bases left between them. The CDR3 loop is CSVQFSGLGNQPQHF. The DNA for the CDR3 is TGCAGCGTTCAATTTTCTGGGCTTGGAAATCAGCCCCAGCATTTT.